This entry concerns a single T cell receptor beta chain. The time point is: patch test 3, about 24 weeks after DPC sensitization. Treatment reported: therapeutic diphenylcyclopropenone sensitization with weekly scalp DPC. Someone pulled total RNA out of unfractionated whole blood. The CDR3 loop spans 16 amino acids. Trimming cost V 1 base and J 9 bases, with 19 bases left between them. The V gene's germline CDR1 is SGHTA and CDR2 FQGNSA. These data come from a study of human T cells and chemical hapten exposure. The study used a library that attached unique molecular identifiers to individual cDNA molecules. TCRdb re-analysed the RACE reads in MiXCR, keeping a single row per CDR3 protein. The sample holds 150,000 to 200,000 distinct CDR3 sequences, around 23% seen once.

This clonotype was sampled from a woman aged 35 to 49 with alopecia areata. Some clones in this sample may be carry-over from other donors' samples. This chain joins TRBV7-2 and TRBJ2-1, with no clear D. This material consisted of whole blood, taken in connection with sensitization to the hapten diphenylcyclopropenone (DPC). CDR3 in amino acids: CASSLEGLPRHTEQFF. CDR3 nucleotides: TGTGCCAGCAGCTTAGAAGGCTTGCCCCGTCATACTGAGCAGTTCTTC.